This T cell receptor (beta chain) appears in the sequencing data of a study of CD8 T cells in Susac syndrome. The study's findings and limits: By the study's own acknowledgment, its TCR sequencing and HLA analysis included relatively few individuals.

The multiple sclerosis controls consisted of treatment-naive patients with relapsing-remitting disease, either stable or active. TEMRA cells were FACS-enriched and CD8+ and CD4+ T cells negatively isolated. cDNA came from about 0.5 to 1 ug RNA primed by random hexamers. It was immunoSEQ multiplex PCR that amplified TCR beta CDR3 across 54 Vbeta and 13 Jbeta. A single record per CDR3 protein comes from TCRdb applying MiXCR to the immunoSEQ multiplex PCR reads. Of hundreds of thousands of distinct CDR3 sequences listed, around 83% are singletons. The CDR3 is 18 residues long. Between the trimmed V and J ends, which lost 3 bases and 0 bases, there was a span of 21 bases. Germline V gene sequence: CDR1 SEHNR, CDR2 FQNEAQ (reference sequence). As concerns this clonotype: What it binds is unknown.

Sequenced input: CD8+ T cells from PBMCs. V and J are TRBV7-9 and TRBJ2-7, with D tentatively TRBD2 (6 bases). The clonotype was recovered from a human donor with multiple sclerosis. The CDR3, as DNA: TGTGCCAGCAGCTTCCCCCTCCGGGACTCGTATAGCTCCTACGAGCAGTACTTC. Protein: CASSFPLRDSYSSYEQYF.